The sequence of this TCR beta chain was determined in a study of early T cells in non-severe SARS-CoV-2 infection. TCRdb processed the 5' RACE reads anew with MiXCR; each CDR3 protein has one entry. The table lists some 48,000 distinct CDR3 sequences, roughly 13% of them singletons, with 9.5% to 13% in the top ten. The CDR3 loop spans 12 amino acids. Trimming took off 5 bases at V and 8 bases at J, with 9 bases between the two ends. The germline CDR1 and CDR2 sequences are SGHTA and FQGNSA. The sample holds many counts of this clonotype. This TCR came from an adult who was a healthcare worker with PCR-confirmed SARS-CoV-2 infection or an uninfected control (not recorded which). This sequence joins TRBV7-2 and TRBJ2-2, with no clear D. Material for sequencing was whole blood. The CDR3 nucleotides are TGTGCCAGCAGCCCCCCTGCGGGGGAGCTGTTTTTT. Translating gives CASSPPAGELFF.